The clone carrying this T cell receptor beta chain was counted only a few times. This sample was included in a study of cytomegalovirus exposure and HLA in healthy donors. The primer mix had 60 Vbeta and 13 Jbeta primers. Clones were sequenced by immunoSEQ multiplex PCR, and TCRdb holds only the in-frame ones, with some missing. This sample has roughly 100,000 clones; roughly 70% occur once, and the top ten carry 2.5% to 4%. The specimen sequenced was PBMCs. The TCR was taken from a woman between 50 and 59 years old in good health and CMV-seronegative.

The CDR3: CASSGPGQDNGYTF. The CDR3 DNA reads as TGTGCCAGCAGTGGCCCGGGACAGGACAATGGCTACACCTTC. V usage is TRBV2 and J usage is TRBJ1-2; 8 nucleotides align to TRBD1. Per germline, CDR1 SNHLY and CDR2 FYNNEI. The trim removed 4 bases at V and 6 bases at J, leaving 7 bases unmatched. CDR3 length: 14 residues. Looking up the rest from reference TRBV2 and TRBJ1-2 gives the full variable domain: EPEVTQTPSHQVTQMGQEVILRCVPISNHLYFYWYRQILGQKVEFLVSFYNNEISEKSEIFDDQFSVERPDGSNFTLKIRSTKLEDSAMYFCASSGPGQDNGYTFGSGTRLTVV.